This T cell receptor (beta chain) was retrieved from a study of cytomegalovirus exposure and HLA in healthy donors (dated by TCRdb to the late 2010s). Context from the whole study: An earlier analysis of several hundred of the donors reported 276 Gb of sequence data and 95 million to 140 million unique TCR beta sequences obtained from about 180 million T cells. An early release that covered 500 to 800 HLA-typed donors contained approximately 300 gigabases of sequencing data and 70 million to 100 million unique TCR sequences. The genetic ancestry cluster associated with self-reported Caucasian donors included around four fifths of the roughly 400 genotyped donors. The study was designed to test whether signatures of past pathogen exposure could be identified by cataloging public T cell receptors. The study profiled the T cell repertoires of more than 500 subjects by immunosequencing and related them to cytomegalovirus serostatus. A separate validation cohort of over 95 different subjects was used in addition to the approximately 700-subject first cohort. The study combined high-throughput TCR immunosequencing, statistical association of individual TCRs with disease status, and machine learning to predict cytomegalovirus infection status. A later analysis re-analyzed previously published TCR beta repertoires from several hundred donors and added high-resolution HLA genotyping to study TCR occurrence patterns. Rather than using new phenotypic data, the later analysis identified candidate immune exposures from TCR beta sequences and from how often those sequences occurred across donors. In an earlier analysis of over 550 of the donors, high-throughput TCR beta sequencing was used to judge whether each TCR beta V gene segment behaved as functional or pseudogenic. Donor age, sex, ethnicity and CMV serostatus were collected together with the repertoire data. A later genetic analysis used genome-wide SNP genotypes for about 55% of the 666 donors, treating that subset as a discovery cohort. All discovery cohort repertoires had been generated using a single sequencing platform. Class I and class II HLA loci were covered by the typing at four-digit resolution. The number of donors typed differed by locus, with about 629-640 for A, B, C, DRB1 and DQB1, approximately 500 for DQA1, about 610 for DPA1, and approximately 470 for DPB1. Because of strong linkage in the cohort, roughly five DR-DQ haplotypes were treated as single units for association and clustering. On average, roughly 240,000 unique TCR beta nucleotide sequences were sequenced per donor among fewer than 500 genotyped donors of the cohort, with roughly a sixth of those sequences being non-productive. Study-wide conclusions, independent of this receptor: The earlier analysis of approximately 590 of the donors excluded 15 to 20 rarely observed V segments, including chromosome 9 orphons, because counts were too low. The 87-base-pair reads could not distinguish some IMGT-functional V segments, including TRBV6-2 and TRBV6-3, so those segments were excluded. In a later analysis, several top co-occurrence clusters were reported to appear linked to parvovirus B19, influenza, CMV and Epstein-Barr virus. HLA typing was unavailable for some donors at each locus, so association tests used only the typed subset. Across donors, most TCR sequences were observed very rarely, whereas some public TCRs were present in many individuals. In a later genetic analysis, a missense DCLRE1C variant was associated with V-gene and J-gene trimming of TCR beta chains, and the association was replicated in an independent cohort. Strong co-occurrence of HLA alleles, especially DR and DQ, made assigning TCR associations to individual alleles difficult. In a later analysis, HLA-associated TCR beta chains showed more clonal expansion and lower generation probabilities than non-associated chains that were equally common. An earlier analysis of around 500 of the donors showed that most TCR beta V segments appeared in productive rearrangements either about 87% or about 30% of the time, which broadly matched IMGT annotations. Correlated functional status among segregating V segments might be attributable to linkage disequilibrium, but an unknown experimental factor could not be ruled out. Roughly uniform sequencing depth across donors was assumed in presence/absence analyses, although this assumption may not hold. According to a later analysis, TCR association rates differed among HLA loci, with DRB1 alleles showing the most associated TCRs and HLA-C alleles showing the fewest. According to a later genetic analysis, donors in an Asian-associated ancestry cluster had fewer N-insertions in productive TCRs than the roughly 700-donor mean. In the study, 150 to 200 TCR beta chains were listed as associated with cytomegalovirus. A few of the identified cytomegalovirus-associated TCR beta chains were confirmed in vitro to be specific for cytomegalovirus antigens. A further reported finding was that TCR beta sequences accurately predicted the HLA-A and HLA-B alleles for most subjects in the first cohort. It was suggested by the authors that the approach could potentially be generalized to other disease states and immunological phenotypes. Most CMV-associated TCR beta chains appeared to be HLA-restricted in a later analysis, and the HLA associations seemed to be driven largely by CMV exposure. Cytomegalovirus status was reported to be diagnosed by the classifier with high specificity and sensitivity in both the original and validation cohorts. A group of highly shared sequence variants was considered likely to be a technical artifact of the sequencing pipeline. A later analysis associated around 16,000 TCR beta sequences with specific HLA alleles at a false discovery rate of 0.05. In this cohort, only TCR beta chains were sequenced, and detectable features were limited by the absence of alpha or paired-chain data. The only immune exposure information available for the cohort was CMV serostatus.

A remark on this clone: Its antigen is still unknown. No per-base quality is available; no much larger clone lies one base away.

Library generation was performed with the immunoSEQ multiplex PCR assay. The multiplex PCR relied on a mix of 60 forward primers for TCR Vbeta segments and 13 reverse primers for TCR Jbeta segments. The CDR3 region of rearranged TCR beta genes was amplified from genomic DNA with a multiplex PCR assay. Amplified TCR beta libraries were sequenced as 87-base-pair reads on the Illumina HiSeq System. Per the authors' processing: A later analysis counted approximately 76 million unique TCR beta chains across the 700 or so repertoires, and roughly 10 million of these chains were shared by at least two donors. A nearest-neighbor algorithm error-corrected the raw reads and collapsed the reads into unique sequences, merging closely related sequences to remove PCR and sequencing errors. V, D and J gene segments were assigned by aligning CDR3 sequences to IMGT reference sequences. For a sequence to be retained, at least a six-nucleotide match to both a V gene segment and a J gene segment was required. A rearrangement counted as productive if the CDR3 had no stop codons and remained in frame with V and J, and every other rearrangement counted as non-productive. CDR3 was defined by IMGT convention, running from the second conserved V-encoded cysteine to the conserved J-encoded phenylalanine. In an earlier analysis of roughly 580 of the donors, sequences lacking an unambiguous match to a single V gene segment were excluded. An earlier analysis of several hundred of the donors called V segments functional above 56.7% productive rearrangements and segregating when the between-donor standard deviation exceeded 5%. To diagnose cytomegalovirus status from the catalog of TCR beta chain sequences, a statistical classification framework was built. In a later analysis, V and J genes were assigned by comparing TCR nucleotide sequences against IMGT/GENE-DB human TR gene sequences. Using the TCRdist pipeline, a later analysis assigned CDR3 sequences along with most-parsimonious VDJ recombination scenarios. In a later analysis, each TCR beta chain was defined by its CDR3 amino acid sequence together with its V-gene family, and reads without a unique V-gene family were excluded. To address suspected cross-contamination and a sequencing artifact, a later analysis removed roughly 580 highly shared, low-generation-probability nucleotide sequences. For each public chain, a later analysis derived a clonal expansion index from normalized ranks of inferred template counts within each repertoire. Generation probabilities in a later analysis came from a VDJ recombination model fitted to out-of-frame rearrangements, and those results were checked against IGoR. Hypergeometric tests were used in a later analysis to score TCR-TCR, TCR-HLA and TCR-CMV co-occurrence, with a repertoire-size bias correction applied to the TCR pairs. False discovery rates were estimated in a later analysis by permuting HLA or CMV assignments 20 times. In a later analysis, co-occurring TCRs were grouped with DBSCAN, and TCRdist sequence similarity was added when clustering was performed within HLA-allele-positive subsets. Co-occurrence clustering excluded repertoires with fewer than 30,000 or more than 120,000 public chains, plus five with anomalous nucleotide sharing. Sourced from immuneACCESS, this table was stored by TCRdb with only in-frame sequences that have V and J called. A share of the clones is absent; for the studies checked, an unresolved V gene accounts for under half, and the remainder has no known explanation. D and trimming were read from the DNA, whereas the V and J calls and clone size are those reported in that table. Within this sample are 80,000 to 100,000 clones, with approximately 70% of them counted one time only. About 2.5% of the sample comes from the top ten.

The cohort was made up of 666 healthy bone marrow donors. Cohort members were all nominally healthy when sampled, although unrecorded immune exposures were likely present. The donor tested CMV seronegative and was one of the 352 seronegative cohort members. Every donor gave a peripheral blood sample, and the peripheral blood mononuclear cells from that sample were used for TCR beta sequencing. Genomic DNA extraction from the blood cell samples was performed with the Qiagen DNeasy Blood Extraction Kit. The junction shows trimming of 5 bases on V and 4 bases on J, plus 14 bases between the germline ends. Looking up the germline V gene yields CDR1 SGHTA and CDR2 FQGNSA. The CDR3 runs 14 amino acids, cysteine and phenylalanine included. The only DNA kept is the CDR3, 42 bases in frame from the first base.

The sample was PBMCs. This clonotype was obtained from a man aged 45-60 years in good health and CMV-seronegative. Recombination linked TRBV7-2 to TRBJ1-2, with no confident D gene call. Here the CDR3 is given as CASSPRSRGYGYTF. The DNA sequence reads TGTGCCAGCAGCCCGCGGTCACGGGGCTATGGCTACACCTTC. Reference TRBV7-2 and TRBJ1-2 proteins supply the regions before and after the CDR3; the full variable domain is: GAGVSQSPSNKVTEKGKDVELRCDPISGHTALYWYRQSLGQGLEFLIYFQGNSAPDKSGLPSDRFSAERTGGSVSTLTIQRTQQEDSAVYLCASSPRSRGYGYTFGSGTRLTVV.